The present entry profiles one T cell receptor beta chain with its context. The data belong to a study of control samples from healthy donors and cancer patients. Produced via immunoSEQ multiplex PCR; TCRdb's table is partial and in-frame only. The table records some 160,000 clones, 90% to 95% of them present only once. Trimming cost V 4 bases and J 7 bases, with 26 bases left between them. Germline lookup yields CDR1 SGHRS and CDR2 YFSETQ. The CDR3 is 17 residues long. The origin of this receptor is a woman aged 25 to 45 in good health. The sequenced sample consisted of blood. J is TRBJ2-5 and V is TRBV5-1; the D gene is possibly TRBD1 (9 bases). The CDR3 loop is CASSPTGGTGTVLTQYF. The DNA of the CDR3 is TGCGCCAGCAGCCCCACGGGAGGGACAGGGACAGTTTTGACCCAGTACTTC.